A selection of T cell receptor beta chains follows, all from one sample in a study of control samples from healthy donors and cancer patients. TCRdb's copy holds only in-frame clones and misses some; the assay was immunoSEQ multiplex PCR. The sample shows about 150,000 clones, around nine tenths of them seen only once. Sequencing used blood. Source of these receptors: a man younger than 30 in good health. Both conserved end residues are part of each CDR3. D genes are given only for firm matches. The listing skips clone size in some rows; elsewhere it reads once, few, many or a size class.

D	J	V	size	CDR3	DNA
.	TRBJ1-1	TRBV6-1	few	CASSENGWITEAFF	TGTGCCAGCAGTGAAAACGGCTGGATCACTGAAGCTTTCTTT
.	TRBJ2-2	TRBV5-4	once	CASSLVANTGELFF	TGTGCCAGCAGCTTGGTGGCGAACACCGGGGAGCTGTTTTTT
TRBD1	TRBJ2-7	TRBV29-1	.	CSVLEGQDQYF	TGCAGCGTTCTTGAGGGACAGGACCAGTACTTC
.	TRBJ2-7	TRBV5-1	.	CANWKRGTYEQYF	TGCGCCAACTGGAAGAGAGGGACCTACGAGCAGTACTTC
TRBD2	TRBJ2-1	TRBV7-9	.	CASSSLAGGQNEQFF	TGTGCCAGCAGCTCCTTAGCGGGGGGCCAGAATGAGCAGTTCTTC
.	TRBJ1-6	TRBV14	.	CASSHHVGVNSPLHF	TGTGCCAGCAGCCACCACGTTGGAGTTAATTCACCCCTCCACTTT
.	TRBJ2-5	TRBV7-7	.	CASSLGEGQETQYF	TGTGCTAGCAGCTTAGGCGAGGGCCAAGAGACCCAGTACTTC
.	TRBJ1-4	TRBV6-6	.	CASSYARTDNEKLFF	TGTGCCAGCAGCTATGCGAGGACAGATAATGAAAAACTGTTTTTT
.	TRBJ2-7	TRBV11-2	once	CASSLDRGYEQYF	TGTGCCAGCAGCTTAGATCGGGGCTACGAGCAGTACTTC
.	TRBJ1-5	TRBV9	once	CASSATGNQPQHF	TGTGCCAGCAGCGCAACAGGGAATCAGCCCCAGCATTTT
.	TRBJ1-1	TRBV11-2	.	CASSLAGLNTEAFF	TGTGCCAGCAGCTTAGCGGGGTTGAACACTGAAGCTTTCTTT
.	TRBJ1-6	TRBV20-1	once	CSASFRANSPLHF	TGCAGTGCTAGTTTCAGGGCTAATTCACCCCTCCACTTT
TRBD1	TRBJ2-7	TRBV6-1	once	CASSERQGSSYEQYF	TGTGCCAGCAGTGAACGACAGGGGAGCTCCTACGAGCAGTACTTC
.	TRBJ1-3	TRBV6-5	.	CASSYSGSLRNTIYF	TGTGCCAGCAGTTACTCGGGGAGTCTCCGGAACACCATATATTTT
.	TRBJ1-6	TRBV30	.	CAWNLGSRTSPLHF	TGTGCCTGGAATCTCGGGAGCCGGACTTCACCCCTCCACTTT
.	TRBJ2-1	TRBV7-9	.	CASSPPERGYNEQFF	TGTGCCAGCAGCCCCCCGGAAAGGGGTTACAATGAGCAGTTCTTC
.	TRBJ2-1	TRBV5-1	once	CASSLRGTYNEQFF	TGCGCCAGCAGCTTGCGGGGAACCTACAATGAGCAGTTCTTC
.	TRBJ2-1	TRBV24-1	.	CATSDRVGGENDNEQFF	TGTGCCACCAGTGATAGGGTAGGGGGGGAGAATGACAATGAGCAGTTCTTC
.	TRBJ2-2	TRBV27	.	CASRLWGVDTGELFF	TGTGCCAGCCGCCTATGGGGGGTGGACACCGGGGAGCTGTTTTTT
TRBD1	TRBJ2-1	TRBV7-9	.	CASTTTGGDYNEQFF	TGTGCCAGCACCACAACAGGGGGTGACTACAATGAGCAGTTCTTC
TRBD2	TRBJ2-3	TRBV16	.	CASSRPGLAGDTQYF	TGTGCCAGCAGCCGCCCGGGACTAGCAGGGGATACGCAGTATTTT
.	TRBJ1-2	TRBV27	.	CASSLLSGWEGGYGYTF	TGTGCCAGCAGTTTGTTGTCGGGGTGGGAAGGAGGCTATGGCTACACCTTC
TRBD1	TRBJ2-7	TRBV19	.	CASSILTGAARYEQYF	TGTGCCAGTAGTATCCTAACAGGGGCCGCGCGCTACGAGCAGTACTTC
TRBD2	TRBJ2-2	TRBV3-1/TRBV3-2	.	CASSPRTSGTGELFF	TGTGCCAGCAGCCCCCGGACTAGCGGAACCGGGGAGCTGTTTTTT
.	TRBJ1-2	TRBV28	.	CASSLSQRGVATF	TGTGCCAGCAGTTTATCCCAGCGGGGGGTGGCCACCTTC
.	TRBJ2-5	TRBV6-5	.	CASSYSYQDTKETQYF	TGTGCCAGCAGTTACTCGTACCAGGACACAAAGGAGACCCAGTACTTC